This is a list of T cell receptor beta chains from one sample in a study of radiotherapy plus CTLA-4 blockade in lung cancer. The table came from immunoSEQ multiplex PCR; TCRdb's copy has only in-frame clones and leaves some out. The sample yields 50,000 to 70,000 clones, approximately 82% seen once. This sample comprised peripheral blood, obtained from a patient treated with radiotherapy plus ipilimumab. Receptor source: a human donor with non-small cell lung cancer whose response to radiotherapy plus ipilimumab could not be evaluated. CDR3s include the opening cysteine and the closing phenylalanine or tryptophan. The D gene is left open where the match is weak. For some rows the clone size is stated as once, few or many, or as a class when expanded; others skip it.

CASSLGQTLNYGYTF | TGTGCCAGCAGTTTGGGGCAGACCCTTAACTATGGCTACACCTTC | NA | NA | TRBJ1-2 | TRBV28
CASSTPGQTNTEAFF | TGTGCCAGCAGCACCCCGGGACAAACGAACACTGAAGCTTTCTTT | NA | NA | TRBJ1-1 | TRBV28
CASSSGLGTIYF | TGTGCCAGCAGCAGCGGGCTGGGCACCATATATTTT | NA | NA | TRBJ1-3 | TRBV5-6
CASNPSGLFEELFF | TGTGCCAGCAACCCCTCGGGACTTTTTGAGGAGCTGTTTTTT | NA | NA | TRBJ2-2 | TRBV27
CASNLDILIRTEAFF | TGTGCCAGCAACTTGGACATCTTGATCAGGACTGAAGCTTTCTTT | NA | NA | TRBJ1-1 | TRBV28
CASSAPGGAFF | TGTGCCAGCAGTGCTCCTGGGGGGGCTTTCTTT | NA | NA | TRBJ1-1 | TRBV28
CASTQGAGSTEAFF | TGTGCCAGCACTCAGGGGGCTGGGAGCACTGAAGCTTTCTTT | NA | TRBD1 | TRBJ1-1 | TRBV5-6
CAWSAPGSTGNTIYF | TGTGCCTGGAGTGCCCCGGGGTCGACTGGAAACACCATATATTTT | once | NA | TRBJ1-3 | TRBV30
CASRTPGQGTYEQYF | TGTGCCAGCAGGACCCCCGGACAGGGGACCTACGAGCAGTACTTC | NA | TRBD1 | TRBJ2-7 | TRBV27
CASSFYGPGQPQHF | TGTGCCAGCAGCTTTTACGGTCCGGGTCAGCCCCAGCATTTT | NA | NA | TRBJ1-5 | TRBV7-2
CASSYSMVGRAYEQYF | TGTGCCAGCAGTTACTCGATGGTGGGCAGGGCCTACGAGCAGTACTTC | NA | NA | TRBJ2-7 | TRBV6-5
CASSDPVGNSAYNEQFF | TGTGCCAGCAGCGACCCAGTCGGGAATTCGGCCTACAATGAGCAGTTCTTC | NA | NA | TRBJ2-1 | TRBV9
CASSVALRETQYF | TGTGCCAGCAGCGTAGCGCTAAGAGAGACCCAGTACTTC | NA | NA | TRBJ2-5 | TRBV9
CASSQDKQGANTEAFF | TGCGCCAGCAGCCAAGATAAACAGGGGGCGAACACTGAAGCTTTCTTT | NA | TRBD1 | TRBJ1-1 | TRBV4-3
CASSPGTGANTGELFF | TGTGCCAGCAGCCCAGGGACAGGTGCGAACACCGGGGAGCTGTTTTTT | many | TRBD1 | TRBJ2-2 | TRBV5-4
CASSLTHGTGEVYGYTF | TGTGCCAGCAGTTTAACTCACGGGACAGGGGAGGTTTATGGCTACACCTTC | NA | TRBD1 | TRBJ1-2 | TRBV27
CASSQPPGQGLRDTQYF | TGTGCCAGCAGCCAACCCCCGGGACAGGGCTTACGGGATACGCAGTATTTT | NA | TRBD1 | TRBJ2-3 | TRBV7-6
CASSLYPPGTGGTEAFF | TGTGCCAGCAGTTTATATCCCCCGGGGACAGGGGGCACTGAAGCTTTCTTT | NA | TRBD1 | TRBJ1-1 | TRBV27
CASSESLNTEAFF | TGTGCCAGCAGTGAATCCTTGAACACTGAAGCTTTCTTT | NA | NA | TRBJ1-1 | TRBV6-1
CATGEGQVSYEQYF | TGTGCCACTGGGGAGGGACAGGTCTCCTACGAGCAGTACTTC | NA | NA | TRBJ2-7 | TRBV6-1
CASGREAGDLQETQYF | TGCGCCAGCGGGAGGGAGGCGGGGGATCTACAAGAGACCCAGTACTTC | once | TRBD2 | TRBJ2-5 | TRBV10-2
CASTIERDTQYF | TGTGCCAGCACCATTGAGAGGGATACGCAGTATTTT | few | NA | TRBJ2-3 | TRBV5-6
CASRTRPSSSGYTF | TGTGCCAGCAGGACCAGGCCGAGTAGTTCTGGCTACACCTTC | NA | NA | TRBJ1-2 | TRBV27
CASSGGTAYTGELFF | TGTGCCAGCAGCGGCGGGACAGCTTACACCGGGGAGCTGTTTTTT | NA | NA | TRBJ2-2 | TRBV5-5
CASSHRLAGGVSLLTDTQYF | TGCGCCAGCAGCCACCGACTAGCGGGAGGGGTCTCCCTCCTCACAGATACGCAGTATTTT | NA | TRBD2 | TRBJ2-3 | TRBV4-3
CAISEDRGGQPQHF | TGTGCCATCAGTGAGGACAGGGGAGGGCAGCCCCAGCATTTT | NA | TRBD1 | TRBJ1-5 | TRBV10-3
CASSLTSPYEQYF | TGTGCCAGCAGCTTGACTAGCCCCTACGAGCAGTACTTC | NA | TRBD2 | TRBJ2-7 | TRBV7-2
CASIIWGGSVFNEQFF | TGTGCCAGCATCATTTGGGGGGGTAGTGTTTTCAATGAGCAGTTCTTC | NA | NA | TRBJ2-1 | TRBV21-1
CASSPWTFPAGNEQFF | TGTGCCAGCAGCCCGTGGACTTTTCCCGCCGGCAATGAGCAGTTCTTC | NA | NA | TRBJ2-1 | TRBV7-2
CASSSSPSTPYGYTF | TGTGCCAGCAGTTCTTCCCCGTCTACTCCCTATGGCTACACCTTC | NA | NA | TRBJ1-2 | TRBV28
CASSFGVAVIYEQYF | TGTGCCAGCAGTTTTGGGGTAGCGGTTATCTACGAGCAGTACTTC | NA | NA | TRBJ2-7 | TRBV28
CASRKDRVGKQPQHF | TGTGCCAGTAGGAAGGACAGGGTAGGGAAGCAGCCCCAGCATTTT | once | TRBD1 | TRBJ1-5 | TRBV19
CASSLAEAGNTIYF | TGTGCCAGCAGCTTGGCAGAGGCTGGAAACACCATATATTTT | NA | NA | TRBJ1-3 | TRBV5-4
CASSLEGRAGSPLHF | TGTGCCAGCAGCTTAGAGGGCAGGGCCGGGTCACCCCTCCACTTT | NA | NA | TRBJ1-6 | TRBV13
CASEPRTGWNYGYTF | TGTGCCAGCGAACCCAGGACAGGTTGGAACTATGGCTACACCTTC | NA | TRBD1 | TRBJ1-2 | TRBV5-6
CSVRLAAYEQYF | TGCAGCGTCCGACTAGCTGCCTACGAGCAGTACTTC | NA | TRBD2 | TRBJ2-7 | TRBV29-1
CASSPTGMNTEAFF | TGTGCCAGCAGCCCGACAGGGATGAACACTGAAGCTTTCTTT | NA | TRBD1 | TRBJ1-1 | TRBV9
CASSATSSDSYEQYF | TGTGCCAGCAGCGCGACTAGCTCCGATTCCTACGAGCAGTACTTC | few | TRBD2 | TRBJ2-7 | TRBV11-2
CASSPGGQANYGYTF | TGTGCCAGCTCACCCGGGGGACAGGCTAACTATGGCTACACCTTC | NA | TRBD1 | TRBJ1-2 | TRBV18
CASSEPGLALNEQYF | TGTGCCAGCAGTGAACCGGGACTAGCGCTAAATGAGCAGTACTTC | few | TRBD2 | TRBJ2-7 | TRBV6-1
CASSVGVAGGRETQYF | TGTGCCAGCAGCGTAGGGGTAGCGGGAGGACGGGAGACCCAGTACTTC | NA | TRBD2 | TRBJ2-5 | TRBV9
CASKAAFYGYTF | TGTGCCAGCAAGGCGGCATTCTATGGCTACACCTTC | NA | NA | TRBJ1-2 | TRBV28
CASSPQYNEQFF | TGTGCCAGCAGTCCGCAGTACAATGAGCAGTTCTTC | NA | NA | TRBJ2-1 | TRBV2
CASSFGRGNTEAFF | TGTGCCAGCAGCTTCGGGAGGGGGAACACTGAAGCTTTCTTT | few | NA | TRBJ1-1 | TRBV7-6
CASSVDRAFF | TGTGCCAGCAGTGTTGATCGGGCTTTCTTT | few | NA | TRBJ1-1 | TRBV2
CASSPRTGSGTGELFF | TGTGCCAGCTCACCACGGACAGGGTCAGGCACCGGGGAGCTGTTTTTT | NA | TRBD1 | TRBJ2-2 | TRBV18
CASTFAGTGITDTQYF | TGTGCCAGCACCTTTGCCGGGACAGGGATCACAGATACGCAGTATTTT | NA | TRBD1 | TRBJ2-3 | TRBV28
CASRARGQGGEKLFF | TGTGCCAGCCGGGCGCGAGGACAGGGCGGGGAAAAACTGTTTTTT | NA | TRBD1 | TRBJ1-4 | TRBV16
CASGTGVGEQYF | TGTGCCAGCGGGACAGGGGTAGGCGAGCAGTACTTC | NA | TRBD1 | TRBJ2-7 | TRBV6-5